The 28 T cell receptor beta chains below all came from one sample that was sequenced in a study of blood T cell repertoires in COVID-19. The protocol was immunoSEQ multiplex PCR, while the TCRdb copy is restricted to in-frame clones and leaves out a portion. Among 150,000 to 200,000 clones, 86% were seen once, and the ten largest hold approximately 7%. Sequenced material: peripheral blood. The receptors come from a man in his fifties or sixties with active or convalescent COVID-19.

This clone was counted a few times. In DNA form, the CDR3 reads TGCGCCAGCAGCCAAGATATTGCAGGGAACCATGAGCAGTTCTTC. Amino acids: CASSQDIAGNHEQFF. The chain joins TRBV4-3 to TRBJ2-1, with D perhaps TRBD1 (5 bases). Germline CDR1 reads LGHNA; CDR2 reads YSLEER. The V end lost 0 bases, the J end lost 8 bases, and 14 bases lay between the germline ends. The CDR3 covers 15 residues.

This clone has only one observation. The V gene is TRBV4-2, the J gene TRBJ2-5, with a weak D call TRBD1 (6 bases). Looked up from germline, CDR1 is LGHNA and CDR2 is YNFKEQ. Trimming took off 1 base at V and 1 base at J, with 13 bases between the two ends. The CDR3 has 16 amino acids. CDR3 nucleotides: TGTGCCAGCAGCCAAGTCAGGGGTGGACCCCAAGAGACCCAGTACTTC. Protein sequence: CASSQVRGGPQETQYF.

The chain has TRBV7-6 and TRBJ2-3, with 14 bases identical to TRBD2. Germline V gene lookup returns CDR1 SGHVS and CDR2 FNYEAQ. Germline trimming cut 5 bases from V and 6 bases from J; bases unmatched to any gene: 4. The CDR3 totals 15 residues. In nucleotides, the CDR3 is TGTGCCAGCAGCCTCGGGACTAGCGGGAGCGATACGCAGTATTTT. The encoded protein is CASSLGTSGSDTQYF.

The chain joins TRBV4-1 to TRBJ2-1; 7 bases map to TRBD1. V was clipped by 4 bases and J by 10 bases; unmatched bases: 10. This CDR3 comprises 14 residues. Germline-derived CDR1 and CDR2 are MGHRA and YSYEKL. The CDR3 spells CASSPGTDYLEQFF. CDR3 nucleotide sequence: TGCGCCAGCAGCCCCGGGACAGATTACCTCGAGCAGTTCTTC.

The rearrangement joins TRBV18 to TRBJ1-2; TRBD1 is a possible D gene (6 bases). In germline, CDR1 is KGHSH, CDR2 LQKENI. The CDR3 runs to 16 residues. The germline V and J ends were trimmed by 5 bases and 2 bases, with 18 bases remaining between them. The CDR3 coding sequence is TGTGCCAGCTCAGCAGGGGCCAACGGGGCAAACTATGGCTACACCTTC. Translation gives CASSAGANGANYGYTF. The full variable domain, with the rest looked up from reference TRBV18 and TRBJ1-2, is NAGVMQNPRHLVRRRGQEARLRCSPMKGHSHVYWYRQLPEEGLKFMVYLQKENIIDESGMPKERFSAEFPKEGPSILRIQQVVRGDSAAYFCASSAGANGANYGYTFGSGTRLTVV.

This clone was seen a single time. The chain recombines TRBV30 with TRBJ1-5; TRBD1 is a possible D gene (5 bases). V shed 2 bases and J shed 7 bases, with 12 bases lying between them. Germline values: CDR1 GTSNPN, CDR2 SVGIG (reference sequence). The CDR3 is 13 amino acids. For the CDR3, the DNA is TGTGCCTGGAGTACGGGGGAGGGCCAGCCCCAGCATTTT. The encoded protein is CAWSTGEGQPQHF.

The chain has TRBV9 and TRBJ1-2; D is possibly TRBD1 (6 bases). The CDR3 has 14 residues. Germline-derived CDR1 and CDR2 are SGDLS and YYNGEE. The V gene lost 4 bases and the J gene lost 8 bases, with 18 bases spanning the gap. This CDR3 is CASSRLGGAEGYTF. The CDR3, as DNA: TGTGCCAGCAGCCGGCTAGGGGGGGCCGAAGGCTACACCTTC.

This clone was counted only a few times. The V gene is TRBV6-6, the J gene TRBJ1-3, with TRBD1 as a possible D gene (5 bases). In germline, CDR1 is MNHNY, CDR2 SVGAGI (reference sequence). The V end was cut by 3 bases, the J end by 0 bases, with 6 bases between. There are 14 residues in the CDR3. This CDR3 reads CASSYQGSGNTIYF. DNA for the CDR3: TGTGCCAGCAGTTATCAGGGCTCTGGAAACACCATATATTTT.

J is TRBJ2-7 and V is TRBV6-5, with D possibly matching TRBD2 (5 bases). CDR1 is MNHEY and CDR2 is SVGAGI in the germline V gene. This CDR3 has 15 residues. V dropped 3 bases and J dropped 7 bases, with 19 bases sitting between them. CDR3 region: CASSYNSASPGEQYF. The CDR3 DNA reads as TGTGCCAGCAGTTATAACTCCGCATCCCCGGGGGAGCAGTACTTC.

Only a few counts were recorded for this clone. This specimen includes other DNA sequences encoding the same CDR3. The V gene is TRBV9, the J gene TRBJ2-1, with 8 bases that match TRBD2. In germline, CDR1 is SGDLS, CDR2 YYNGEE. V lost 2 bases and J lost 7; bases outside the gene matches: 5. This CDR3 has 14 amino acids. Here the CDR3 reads CASSVSGSGNEQFF. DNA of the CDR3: TGTGCCAGCAGCGTCAGCGGGAGTGGTAATGAGCAGTTCTTC.

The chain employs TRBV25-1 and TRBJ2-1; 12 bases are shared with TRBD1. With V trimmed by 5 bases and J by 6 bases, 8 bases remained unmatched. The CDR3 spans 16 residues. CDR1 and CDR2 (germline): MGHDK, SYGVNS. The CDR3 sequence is CASSSTGTGGFNEQFF. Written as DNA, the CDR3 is TGTGCCAGCAGTTCAACCGGGACAGGGGGCTTCAATGAGCAGTTCTTC.

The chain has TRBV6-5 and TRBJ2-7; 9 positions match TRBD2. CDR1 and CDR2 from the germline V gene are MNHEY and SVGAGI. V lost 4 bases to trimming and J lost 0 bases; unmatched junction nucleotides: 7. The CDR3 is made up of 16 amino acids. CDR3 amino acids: CASSSPSGRHSYEQYF. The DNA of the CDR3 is TGTGCCAGCAGTTCCCCGAGCGGGAGGCACTCCTACGAGCAGTACTTC.

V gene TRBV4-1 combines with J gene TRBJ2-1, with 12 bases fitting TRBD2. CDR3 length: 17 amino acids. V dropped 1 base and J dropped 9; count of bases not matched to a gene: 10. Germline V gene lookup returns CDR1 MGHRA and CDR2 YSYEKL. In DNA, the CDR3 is TGCGCCAGCAGCCAAGTTCTAGCGGGGGGGCGCCCCAGTGAGCAGTTCTTC. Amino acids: CASSQVLAGGRPSEQFF.

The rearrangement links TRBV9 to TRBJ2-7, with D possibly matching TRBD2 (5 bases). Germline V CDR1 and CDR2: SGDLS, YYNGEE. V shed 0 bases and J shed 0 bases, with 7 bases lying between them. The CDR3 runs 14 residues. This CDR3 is CASSVGGLSYEQYF. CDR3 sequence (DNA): TGTGCCAGCAGCGTAGGTGGACTCTCCTACGAGCAGTACTTC. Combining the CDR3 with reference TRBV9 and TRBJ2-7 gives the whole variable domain DSGVTQTPKHLITATGQRVTLRCSPRSGDLSVYWYQQSLDQGLQFLIQYYNGEERAKGNILERFSAQQFPDLHSELNLSSLELGDSALYFCASSVGGLSYEQYFGPGTRLTVT.

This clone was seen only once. CDR3 loop: CASSTRDRGLSGEKLFF. The CDR3 DNA is TGTGCCAGCAGCACCCGGGACAGGGGGCTCTCCGGTGAAAAACTGTTTTTT. The V gene is TRBV4-2, the J gene TRBJ1-4; TRBD1 matches at 12 bases. The CDR3 loop spans 17 amino acids. In germline, CDR1 is LGHNA, CDR2 YNFKEQ. With 5 bases clipped from V and 7 bases from J, the junction kept 11 bases outside the gene matches.

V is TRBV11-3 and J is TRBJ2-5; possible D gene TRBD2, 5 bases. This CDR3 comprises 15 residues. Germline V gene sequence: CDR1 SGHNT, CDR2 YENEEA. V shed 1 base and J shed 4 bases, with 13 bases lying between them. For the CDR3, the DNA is TGTGCCAGCAGCTTAGTTAGCGAGGAACGAGAGACCCAGTACTTC. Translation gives CASSLVSEERETQYF.

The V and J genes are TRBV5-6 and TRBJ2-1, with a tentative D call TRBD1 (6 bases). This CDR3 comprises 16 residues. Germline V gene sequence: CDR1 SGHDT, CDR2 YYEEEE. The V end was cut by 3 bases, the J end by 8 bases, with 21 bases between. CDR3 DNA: TGTGCCAGCAGCTGGACAGTCTCTTCAGGTATACATGAGCAGTTCTTC. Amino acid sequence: CASSWTVSSGIHEQFF.

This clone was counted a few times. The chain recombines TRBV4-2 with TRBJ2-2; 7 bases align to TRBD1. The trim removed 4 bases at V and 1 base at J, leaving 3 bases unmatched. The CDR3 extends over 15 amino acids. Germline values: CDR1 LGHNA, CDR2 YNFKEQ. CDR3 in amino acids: CASSLRDRNTGELFF. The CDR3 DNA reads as TGTGCCAGCAGCCTCCGGGACAGGAACACCGGGGAGCTGTTTTTT.

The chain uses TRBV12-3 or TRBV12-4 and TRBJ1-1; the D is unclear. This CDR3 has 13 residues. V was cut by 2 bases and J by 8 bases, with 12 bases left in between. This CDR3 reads CASSLMRTGEAFF. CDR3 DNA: TGTGCCAGCAGTTTAATGCGGACGGGAGAAGCTTTCTTT.

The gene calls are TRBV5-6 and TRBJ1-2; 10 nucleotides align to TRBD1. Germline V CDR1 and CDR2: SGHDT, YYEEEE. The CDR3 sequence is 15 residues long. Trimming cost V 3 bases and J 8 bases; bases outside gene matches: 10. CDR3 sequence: CASSSADRGLLGYTF. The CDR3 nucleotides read TGTGCCAGCAGCTCCGCCGACAGGGGGCTTCTGGGCTACACCTTC.

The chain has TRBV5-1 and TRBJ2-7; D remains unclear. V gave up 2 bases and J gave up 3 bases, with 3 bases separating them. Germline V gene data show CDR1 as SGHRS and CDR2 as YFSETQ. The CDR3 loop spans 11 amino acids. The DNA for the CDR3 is TGCGCCAGCAGCTTCAACTACGAGCAGTACTTC. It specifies CASSFNYEQYF.

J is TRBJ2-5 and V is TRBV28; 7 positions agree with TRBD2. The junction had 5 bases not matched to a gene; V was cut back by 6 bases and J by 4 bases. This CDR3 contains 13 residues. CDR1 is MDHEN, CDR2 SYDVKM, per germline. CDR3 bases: TGTGCCAGCAGACCTAGCGGTCGAGAGACCCAGTACTTC. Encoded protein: CASRPSGRETQYF. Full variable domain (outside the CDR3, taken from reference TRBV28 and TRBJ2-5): DVKVTQSSRYLVKRTGEKVFLECVQDMDHENMFWYRQDPGLGLRLIYFSYDVKMKEKGDIPEGYSVSREKKERFSLILESASTNQTSMYLCASRPSGRETQYFGPGTRLLVL.

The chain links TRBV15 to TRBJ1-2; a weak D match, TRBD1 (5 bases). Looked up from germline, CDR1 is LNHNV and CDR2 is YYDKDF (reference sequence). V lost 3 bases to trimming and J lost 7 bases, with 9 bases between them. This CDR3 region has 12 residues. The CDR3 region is CATSSTRAGYTF. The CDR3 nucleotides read TGTGCCACCAGCAGCACCAGGGCTGGCTACACCTTC.

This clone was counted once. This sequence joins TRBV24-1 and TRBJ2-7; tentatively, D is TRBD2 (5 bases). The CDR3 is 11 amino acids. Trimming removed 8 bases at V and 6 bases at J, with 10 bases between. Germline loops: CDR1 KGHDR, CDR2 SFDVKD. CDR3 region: CATMAGGEQYF. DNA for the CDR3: TGTGCCACCATGGCAGGAGGCGAGCAGTACTTC.

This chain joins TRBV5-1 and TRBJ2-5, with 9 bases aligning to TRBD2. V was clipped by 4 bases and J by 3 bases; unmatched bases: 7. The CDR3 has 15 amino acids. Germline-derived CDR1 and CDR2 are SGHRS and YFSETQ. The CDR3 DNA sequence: TGCGCCAGCAGCATCAGCGGGGGGCGCGAAGAGACCCAGTACTTC. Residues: CASSISGGREETQYF.

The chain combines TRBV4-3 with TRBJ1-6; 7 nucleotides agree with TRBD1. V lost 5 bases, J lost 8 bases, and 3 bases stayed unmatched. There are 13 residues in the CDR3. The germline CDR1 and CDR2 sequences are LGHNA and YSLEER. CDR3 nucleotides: TGCGCCAGCAGCACCACAGGGGATTCACCCCTCCACTTT. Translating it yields CASSTTGDSPLHF.

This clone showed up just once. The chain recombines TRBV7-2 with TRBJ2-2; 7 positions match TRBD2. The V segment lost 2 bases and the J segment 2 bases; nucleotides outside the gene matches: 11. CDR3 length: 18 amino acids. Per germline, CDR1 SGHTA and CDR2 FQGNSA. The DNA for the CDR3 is TGTGCCAGCAGCTTAATTTTGGGGGGGACCACTAACACCGGGGAGCTGTTTTTT. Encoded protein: CASSLILGGTTNTGELFF.

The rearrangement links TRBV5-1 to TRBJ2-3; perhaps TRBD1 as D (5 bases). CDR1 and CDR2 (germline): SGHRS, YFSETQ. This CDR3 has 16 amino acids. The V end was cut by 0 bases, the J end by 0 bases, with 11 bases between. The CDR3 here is CASSLDGGASTDTQYF. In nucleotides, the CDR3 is TGCGCCAGCAGCTTGGATGGTGGGGCTAGCACAGATACGCAGTATTTT.